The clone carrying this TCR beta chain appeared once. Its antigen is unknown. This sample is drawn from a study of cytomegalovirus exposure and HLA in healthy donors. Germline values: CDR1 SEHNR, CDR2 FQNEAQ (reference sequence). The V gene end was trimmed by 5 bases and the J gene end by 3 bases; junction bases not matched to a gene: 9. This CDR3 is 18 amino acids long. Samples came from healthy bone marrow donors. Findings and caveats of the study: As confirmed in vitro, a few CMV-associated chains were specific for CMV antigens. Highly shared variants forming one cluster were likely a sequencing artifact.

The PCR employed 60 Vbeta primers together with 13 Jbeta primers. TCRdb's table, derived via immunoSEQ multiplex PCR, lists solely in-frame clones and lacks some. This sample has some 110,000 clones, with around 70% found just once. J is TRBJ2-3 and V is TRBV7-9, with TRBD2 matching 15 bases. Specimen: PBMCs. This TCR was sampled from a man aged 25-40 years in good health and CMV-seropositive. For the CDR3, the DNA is TGTGCCAGCAGCCTCGGACTAGCGGGGGGGCCAAGTACAGATACGCAGTATTTT. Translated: CASSLGLAGGPSTDTQYF.